Following are 9 T cell receptor beta chains from one sample sequenced in a study of early T cells in non-severe SARS-CoV-2 infection. TCRdb reprocessed the 5' RACE reads with MiXCR, giving one entry per CDR3 protein. Seen here are under 60,000 distinct CDR3 sequences, 8.7% observed once, and the top ten hold under 4.5%. The source material was whole blood, sampled at baseline. Receptor source: an adult who was a healthcare worker with PCR-confirmed SARS-CoV-2 infection or an uninfected control (not recorded which).

The chain couples TRBV28 to TRBJ1-5, with TRBD1 matching 8 bases. CDR3 length equals 14 residues. Unmatched junction bases numbered 8, after V lost 7 bases and J lost 6 bases. The germline V gene has CDR1 MDHEN and CDR2 SYDVKM. CDR3 in amino acids: CASNPGGAGQPQHF. CDR3 nucleotide sequence: TGTGCCAGCAATCCAGGGGGCGCCGGTCAGCCCCAGCATTTT.

This clonotype has a handful of counts. V usage is TRBV4-2 and J usage is TRBJ2-7, with D unresolved. V lost 3 bases to trimming and J lost 6 bases, with 15 bases between them. This CDR3 spans 14 amino acids. Germline V gene sequence: CDR1 LGHNA, CDR2 YNFKEQ. CDR3 sequence: CASSHLSSEAEQYF. The CDR3 bases are TGTGCCAGCAGCCATTTGAGCAGTGAGGCCGAGCAGTACTTC.

This clonotype appeared many times. The J gene is TRBJ2-3, the V gene TRBV12-3 or TRBV12-4; no reliable D call. CDR3 length: 13 residues. V was clipped by 5 bases and J by 8 bases, with 14 bases between them. Written as DNA, the CDR3 is TGTGCCAGCAGTCCCCCCAGCAGTCCTACGCAGTATTTT. Its translation: CASSPPSSPTQYF.

This clonotype occurred many times. This rearrangement joins TRBV27 to TRBJ2-7; 9 bases agree with TRBD1. This CDR3 has 14 residues. Germline assignment: CDR1 MNHEY and CDR2 SMNVEV (reference sequence). The V gene end was trimmed by 5 bases and the J gene end by 4 bases; junction bases not matched to a gene: 6. As DNA, the CDR3 is TGTGCCAGCAGTATGACAGGGGGTGGTTACGAGCAGTACTTC. Its translation is CASSMTGGGYEQYF.

This clonotype occurred a few times. The rearrangement uses TRBV10-3 and TRBJ2-7, with 13 bases lining up with TRBD2. The CDR3 sequence is 17 residues long. Per germline, CDR1 ENHRY and CDR2 SYGVKD. V gave up 3 bases and J gave up 8 bases; unmatched junction bases: 13. The CDR3 DNA follows: TGTGCCATCAGTGAAGGACTAGCGGGAGAGCCCGGTATCCAGCAGTACTTC. It yields the protein CAISEGLAGEPGIQQYF.

This clonotype was detected many times. The chain recombines TRBV7-3 with TRBJ2-1; D is uncertain. Trimming took off 3 bases at V and 0 bases at J, with 9 bases between the two ends. Germline V gives CDR1 SGHTA, CDR2 FQGTGA. The length of the CDR3 is 15 residues. CDR3 region: CASSLIQSSYNEQFF. The CDR3 DNA reads TGTGCCAGCAGCTTGATTCAAAGCTCCTACAATGAGCAGTTCTTC.

The chain couples TRBV18 to TRBJ2-6; 9 nucleotides match TRBD1. There are 17 residues in the CDR3. J gave up 4 bases and V 7 bases, and 11 bases lay outside the gene matches. CDR1 is KGHSH, CDR2 LQKENI, per germline. For the CDR3, the DNA is TGTGCCAGCTGCCCCGGACAGGGGTCAGGCGGGGCCAACGTCCTGACTTTC. It codes for CASCPGQGSGGANVLTF.

This clonotype has a count of ten or more. This chain joins TRBV29-1 and TRBJ1-1; D is undetermined. Germline CDR1 SQVTM, CDR2 ANQGSEA. The CDR3 spans 14 residues. V gave up 1 base and J gave up 1 base, with 10 bases separating them. CDR3 loop: CSVEVAGWNTEAFF. The CDR3 DNA sequence: TGCAGCGTTGAAGTGGCGGGCTGGAACACTGAAGCTTTCTTT.

The genes are TRBV9 and TRBJ2-5; D remains unclear. This CDR3 has 14 residues. The germline CDR1 and CDR2 sequences are SGDLS and YYNGEE. V lost 3 bases and J 5 bases, leaving 14 bases between the germline ends. The chain's CDR3 is CASSARLLGETQYF. In DNA, the CDR3 is TGTGCCAGCAGCGCTCGACTCTTAGGGGAGACCCAGTACTTC.